This TCR beta chain was observed in a study of PD-L1 blockade in urothelial cancer. About the research overall: Blood was analyzed 3 weeks (second dose) and 6 weeks after treatment start.

CDR1 is SGHVS, CDR2 FQNEAQ, per germline. Trimming removed 1 base from V and 2 bases from J; junction bases left unmatched: 5. The length of the CDR3 is 15 residues. Documented time point: pretreatment peripheral blood. Assay used: immunoSEQ multiplex PCR; TCRdb lists only in-frame clones, some missing. The repertoire holds about 52,000 clones, with around 79% as singletons. This receptor was obtained from a man between 65 and 85 years old with urothelial cancer. The chain couples TRBV7-8 to TRBJ2-7; 7 nucleotides agree with TRBD2. The sample was PBMCs, taken around atezolizumab (anti-PD-L1) treatment. The CDR3 here is CASSLVTSATYEQYF. DNA for the CDR3: TGTGCCAGCAGCTTAGTCACTAGCGCTACCTACGAGCAGTACTTC.